Each of the 24 T cell receptor beta chains below was sequenced from the same sample in a study of blood T cell repertoires in COVID-19 (dated by TCRdb to 2020 to 2022). The library was made by the immunoSEQ multiplex PCR assay. The table comes from immuneACCESS by way of TCRdb, which keeps in-frame sequences with V and J called. Part of the clones is missing from these tables; in studies checked, under half for an unresolved V gene and the rest for unknown reasons. The table for this sample lists 60,000 to 70,000 clones; 76% of them were counted only once. Of the sample, 50% falls within the top ten clones. The sequencing input was peripheral blood. Receptors originate from an elderly woman with acute or convalescent COVID-19.

A single count supports this clone. This sequence joins TRBV15 and TRBJ1-6; no clear D. CDR1 and CDR2 (germline): LNHNV, YYDKDF (reference sequence). The CDR3 extends over 13 amino acids. V dropped 9 bases and J dropped 6 bases, with 12 bases sitting between them. CDR3 sequence: CATSTLFNSPLHF. In DNA form, the CDR3 reads TGTGCCACTTCGACACTGTTTAATTCACCCCTCCACTTT.

The genes are TRBV7-2 and TRBJ1-4; D is unclear. The germline V gene has CDR1 SGHTA and CDR2 FQGNSA. Trimming stripped 1 base from V and 14 bases from J, with 11 bases between. The CDR3 is made up of 12 amino acids. This chain's CDR3 is CASSLGRGKLFF. CDR3 coding DNA: TGTGCCAGCAGCTTAGGCCGGGGTAAGCTGTTTTTT.

Remarks on this clone: At one boundary the junction diverges from the germline segment, which might be a read error. The CDR3 nucleotides are TGTGCCAGCAGCCCAGGGACTAGCCAGACAGTTACGCAGTATTTT. It yields the protein CASSPGTSQTVTQYF. The chain links TRBV7-8 to TRBJ2-3, with 9 bases that match TRBD2. Germline V lookup: CDR1 SGHVS, CDR2 FQNEAQ. The CDR3 is 15 residues long.

The chain links TRBV28 to TRBJ2-3; 7 bases are a match to TRBD1. The CDR3 totals 15 residues. V trimming: 3 bases; J trimming: 5 bases; junction bases outside the gene matches: 8. In germline, CDR1 is MDHEN, CDR2 SYDVKM. The CDR3 region has the DNA TGTGCCAGCAGTTTTCCCTCTAGGGGGCAAGATACGCAGTATTTT. Protein product: CASSFPSRGQDTQYF. Full variable domain (rest looked up from reference TRBV28 and TRBJ2-3): DVKVTQSSRYLVKRTGEKVFLECVQDMDHENMFWYRQDPGLGLRLIYFSYDVKMKEKGDIPEGYSVSREKKERFSLILESASTNQTSMYLCASSFPSRGQDTQYFGPGTRLTVL.

The DNA for the CDR3 is TGTGCCAGCAGTTTCGGGACAGGGATCTCCTACGAGCAGTACTTC. It translates to CASSFGTGISYEQYF. This rearrangement joins TRBV28 to TRBJ2-7, with 9 positions matching TRBD1. Germline trimming cut 3 bases from V and 0 bases from J; bases unmatched to any gene: 3. Germline values: CDR1 MDHEN, CDR2 SYDVKM. This CDR3 comprises 15 residues.

Only one count was recorded for this clone. This chain links TRBV19 with TRBJ1-2; a possible D gene is TRBD1 (5 bases). V lost 2 bases to trimming and J lost 6 bases, with 19 bases between them. The CDR3 totals 16 residues. CDR1 is LNHDA, CDR2 SQIVND, per germline (reference sequence). In DNA, the CDR3 is TGTGCCAGTAGTATAATAGACAGCGTATGGAGGGATGGCTACACCTTC. Its protein product is CASSIIDSVWRDGYTF.

V gene TRBV7-3 combines with J gene TRBJ1-2; the D gene is possibly TRBD1 (5 bases). Germline loops: CDR1 SGHTA, CDR2 FQGTGA. The germline V and J ends were trimmed by 1 base and 6 bases, with 9 bases remaining between them. This CDR3 is 13 amino acids long. The DNA of the CDR3 is TGTGCCAGCAGCTTAAATCGGGGGGATGGCTACACCTTC. Residues: CASSLNRGDGYTF.

This clone was observed a single time. This chain joins TRBV5-4 and TRBJ2-1, with D possibly matching TRBD2 (6 bases). Germline assignment: CDR1 SGHNT and CDR2 YYREEE (reference sequence). V was shortened by 3 bases and J by 8 bases, with 15 bases between the two germline ends. CDR3 length: 14 residues. CDR3 sequence reads: CASSSLLALDEQFF. CDR3 bases: TGTGCCAGCAGCTCGTTACTAGCACTCGATGAGCAGTTCTTC.

The genes are TRBV4-1 and TRBJ1-2; perhaps TRBD1 as D (5 bases). The CDR3 loop spans 15 amino acids. The germline V gene encodes CDR1 MGHRA and CDR2 YSYEKL. V dropped 1 base and J dropped 2 bases, with 11 bases sitting between them. The CDR3 region has the DNA TGCGCCAGCAGCCAAGTTCCCAGGGCCAACTATGGCTACACCTTC. It specifies CASSQVPRANYGYTF.

The gene calls are TRBV5-5 and TRBJ2-1; TRBD1 matches at 8 bases. This CDR3 spans 13 amino acids. The germline CDR1 and CDR2 sequences are SGHKS and YYEKEE (reference sequence). V lost 0 bases, J lost 10 bases, and 3 bases stayed unmatched. CDR3 nucleotides: TGTGCCAGCAGCTTGGAAGGGGACAGGGAGCAGTTCTTC. It yields the protein CASSLEGDREQFF.

This clone was recorded many times. V is TRBV20-1 and J is TRBJ2-7; possible D gene TRBD2, 6 bases. The CDR3 has 11 residues. Germline CDR1 DFQATT, CDR2 SNEGSKA (reference sequence). Trimming pared 3 bases from V and 3 bases from J, leaving 6 bases between. CDR3 nucleotides: TGCAGTGCTAGCGGGGGCTACGAGCAGTACTTC. Encoded protein: CSASGGYEQYF.

This clone has only one observation. The chain couples TRBV7-9 to TRBJ2-5; no firm D call. V lost 5 bases, J lost 5 bases, and 6 bases lay in between. There are 11 residues in the CDR3. From germline, CDR1 is SEHNR and CDR2 FQNEAQ (reference sequence). The CDR3 DNA sequence: TGTGCCAGCAGCCAGACTGAGACCCAGTACTTC. Protein sequence: CASSQTETQYF.

DNA of the CDR3: TGTGCCAGCGTACTAGCGGGAGGAATGGGGCAGTACTTC. As protein: CASVLAGGMGQYF. V is TRBV2 and J is TRBJ2-7, with 12 bases lining up with TRBD2. J was trimmed by 9 bases and V by 8 bases; bases with no gene match: 8. The CDR3 length is 13 residues. Germline V lookup: CDR1 SNHLY, CDR2 FYNNEI. The variable domain in full, with the rest retrieved from reference TRBV2 and TRBJ2-7, is EPEVTQTPSHQVTQMGQEVILRCVPISNHLYFYWYRQILGQKVEFLVSFYNNEISEKSEIFDDQFSVERPDGSNFTLKIRSTKLEDSAMYFCASVLAGGMGQYFGPGTRLTVT.

The chain employs TRBV28 and TRBJ1-1, with D possibly being TRBD1 (5 bases). Between the trimmed V and J ends, which lost 6 bases and 3 bases, there was a span of 14 bases. The CDR3 length is 14 residues. The germline gives CDR1 MDHEN, CDR2 SYDVKM. The chain's CDR3 is CASSSGGADTEAFF. The CDR3 region has the DNA TGTGCCAGCAGCTCCGGGGGAGCTGACACTGAAGCTTTCTTT.

The sample holds a few counts of this clone. In DNA form, the CDR3 reads TGTGCCAGCAGCCAAGGGGACAGGGGGAAGGATCAGCCCCAGCATTTT. This sequence encodes CASSQGDRGKDQPQHF. V usage is TRBV3-1 (or the pseudogene TRBV3-2) and J usage is TRBJ1-5, with 11 bases matching TRBD1. With 1 base clipped from V and 5 bases from J, the junction kept 4 bases outside the gene matches. This CDR3 is built from 16 residues. Germline V lookup: CDR1 LGHDT, CDR2 YNNKEL (reference sequence).

This chain uses TRBV7-2 with TRBJ1-5; D is ambiguous. Trimming left V 3 bases short and J 0 bases short, with 6 bases between. Looked up from germline, CDR1 is SGHTA and CDR2 is FQGNSA. This CDR3 comprises 14 residues. The CDR3 DNA follows: TGTGCCAGCAGCTTCTACCCTAGCAATCAGCCCCAGCATTTT. The encoded protein is CASSFYPSNQPQHF. Looking up the rest from reference TRBV7-2 and TRBJ1-5 gives the full variable domain: GAGVSQSPSNKVTEKGKDVELRCDPISGHTALYWYRQSLGQGLEFLIYFQGNSAPDKSGLPSDRFSAERTGGSVSTLTIQRTQQEDSAVYLCASSFYPSNQPQHFGDGTRLSIL.

This chain links TRBV18 with TRBJ1-1; 9 positions agree with TRBD1. With V trimmed by 0 bases and J by 1 base, 6 bases remained unmatched. Germline V gene data show CDR1 as KGHSH and CDR2 as LQKENI. There are 17 residues in the CDR3. In DNA form, the CDR3 reads TGTGCCAGCTCACCACCTACGGGGACAGGGAGGAACACTGAAGCTTTCTTT. This codes for CASSPPTGTGRNTEAFF.

The chain joins TRBV3-1 (or the pseudogene TRBV3-2) to TRBJ1-5; D remains unclear. Germline CDR1 LGHDT, CDR2 YNNKEL (reference sequence). The CDR3 spans 13 residues. V was cut by 3 bases and J by 3 bases, with 6 bases left in between. CDR3 coding DNA: TGTGCCAGCAGCCACGGAGACAATCAGCCCCAGCATTTT. Protein product: CASSHGDNQPQHF.

The chain joins TRBV9 to TRBJ1-3; 7 bases match TRBD1. The CDR3 is made up of 15 amino acids. Germline loops: CDR1 SGDLS, CDR2 YYNGEE. Trimming took 3 bases from V and 2 from J; bases not matched to a gene: 5. The CDR3 here is CASSARGQTGNTIYF. DNA for the CDR3: TGTGCCAGCAGCGCTAGGGGGCAGACTGGAAACACCATATATTTT. The full variable domain, completed using reference TRBV9 and TRBJ1-3, is DSGVTQTPKHLITATGQRVTLRCSPRSGDLSVYWYQQSLDQGLQFLIQYYNGEERAKGNILERFSAQQFPDLHSELNLSSLELGDSALYFCASSARGQTGNTIYFGEGSWLTVV.

The chain links TRBV5-6 to TRBJ2-7; D is possibly TRBD2 (6 bases). The germline CDR1 and CDR2 sequences are SGHDT and YYEEEE. The CDR3 has 14 residues. The V gene lost 4 bases and the J gene lost 1 base, with 12 bases spanning the gap. In DNA, the CDR3 is TGTGCCAGCAGCGAGGGACTTCTTTCCTACGAGCAGTACTTC. This sequence encodes CASSEGLLSYEQYF.

This chain uses TRBV14 with TRBJ2-7; a weak D match, TRBD2 (5 bases). Trimming stripped 2 bases from V and 0 bases from J, with 17 bases between. The CDR3 totals 17 residues. Germline V gene sequence: CDR1 SGHDN, CDR2 FVKESK. This chain's CDR3 is CASSQSRGRGFSYEQYF. Written as DNA, the CDR3 is TGTGCCAGCAGCCAAAGCCGAGGACGGGGTTTCTCCTACGAGCAGTACTTC.

The rearrangement joins TRBV6-5 to TRBJ1-1; possible D gene TRBD1, 5 bases. The germline gives CDR1 MNHEY, CDR2 SVGAGI. With 8 bases removed from V and 8 bases from J, the gap between germline ends came to 18 bases. The CDR3 covers 13 residues. The DNA of the CDR3 is TGTGCCAGCTTAACCAAGGGGAAAAGGGAAGCTTTCTTT. Translated, it gives CASLTKGKREAFF.

The V call is TRBV11-1, the J call TRBJ2-3; 9 bases fit TRBD2. The germline V gene encodes CDR1 SGHAT and CDR2 FQDESV (reference sequence). V dropped 0 bases and J dropped 4; count of bases not matched to a gene: 5. The CDR3 has 16 amino acids. The CDR3 coding sequence is TGTGCCAGCAGCTTAGCGCGCGGGAGGGCCGCAGATACGCAGTATTTT. It encodes CASSLARGRAADTQYF.

This rearrangement joins TRBV27 to TRBJ1-1; tentative D call: TRBD1 (6 bases). V lost 5 bases and J 12 bases, leaving 22 bases between the germline ends. The germline V gene has CDR1 MNHEY and CDR2 SMNVEV (reference sequence). The length of the CDR3 is 14 residues. The CDR3 loop is CASSPSDRPTVTFF. DNA for the CDR3: TGTGCCAGCAGTCCCTCCGACAGGCCGACGGTAACTTTCTTT.